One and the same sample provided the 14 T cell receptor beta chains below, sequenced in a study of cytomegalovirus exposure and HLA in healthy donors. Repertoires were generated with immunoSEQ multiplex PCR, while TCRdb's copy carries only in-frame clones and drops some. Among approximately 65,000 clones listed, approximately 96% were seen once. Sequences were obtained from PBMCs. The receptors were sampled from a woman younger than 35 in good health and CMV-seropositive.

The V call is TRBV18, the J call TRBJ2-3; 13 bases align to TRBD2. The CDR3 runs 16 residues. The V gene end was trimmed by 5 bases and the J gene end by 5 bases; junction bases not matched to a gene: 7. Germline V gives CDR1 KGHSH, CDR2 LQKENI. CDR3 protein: CASSETSGRAKDTQYF. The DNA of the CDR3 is TGTGCCAGCTCAGAAACTAGCGGGAGGGCCAAAGATACGCAGTATTTT.

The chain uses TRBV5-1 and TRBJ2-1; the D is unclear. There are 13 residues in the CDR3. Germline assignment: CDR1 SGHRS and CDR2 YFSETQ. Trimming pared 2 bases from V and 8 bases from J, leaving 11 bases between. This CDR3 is CASSFGLYDEQFF. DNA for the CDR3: TGCGCCAGCAGCTTTGGGCTATATGATGAGCAGTTCTTC.

CDR3 protein: CASSPSQGHEQYF. CDR3 coding DNA: TGTGCCAGCAGTCCTTCCCAGGGCCATGAGCAGTACTTC. The V call is TRBV28, the J call TRBJ2-7; D is possibly TRBD1 (5 bases). Germline CDR1 MDHEN, CDR2 SYDVKM. The V end was cut by 5 bases, the J end by 7 bases, with 15 bases between. This CDR3 contains 13 residues.

Here the CDR3 DNA reads TGTGCCAGCAACCCGGGACAAGAGAACACTGAAGCTTTCTTT. This translates into CASNPGQENTEAFF. The V and J genes are TRBV28 and TRBJ1-1; TRBD1 might be the D (6 bases). Trimming pared 7 bases from V and 1 base from J, leaving 13 bases between. Per the germline V gene, CDR1 is MDHEN and CDR2 is SYDVKM. The CDR3 covers 14 residues. The entire variable domain, with the rest obtained from reference TRBV28 and TRBJ1-1, is as follows: DVKVTQSSRYLVKRTGEKVFLECVQDMDHENMFWYRQDPGLGLRLIYFSYDVKMKEKGDIPEGYSVSREKKERFSLILESASTNQTSMYLCASNPGQENTEAFFGQGTRLTVV.

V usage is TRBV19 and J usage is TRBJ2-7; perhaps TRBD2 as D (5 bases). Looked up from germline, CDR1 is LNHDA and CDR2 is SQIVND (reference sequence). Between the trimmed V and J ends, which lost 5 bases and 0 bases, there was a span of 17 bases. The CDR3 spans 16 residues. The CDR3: CASSSFSGISSYEQYF. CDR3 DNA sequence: TGTGCCAGTAGTTCTTTTTCCGGGATAAGCTCCTACGAGCAGTACTTC.

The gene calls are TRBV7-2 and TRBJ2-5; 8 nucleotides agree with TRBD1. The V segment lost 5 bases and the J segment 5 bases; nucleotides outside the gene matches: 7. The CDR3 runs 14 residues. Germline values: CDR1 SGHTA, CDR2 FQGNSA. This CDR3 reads CASSPGTGRETQYF. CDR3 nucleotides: TGTGCCAGCAGCCCGGGGACAGGAAGGGAGACCCAGTACTTC.

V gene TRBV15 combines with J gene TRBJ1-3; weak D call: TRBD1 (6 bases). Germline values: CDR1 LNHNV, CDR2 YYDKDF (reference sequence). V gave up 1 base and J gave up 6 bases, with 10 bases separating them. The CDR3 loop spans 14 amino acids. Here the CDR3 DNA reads TGTGCCACCAGCAGAGGGGACAATCCAAACACCATATATTTT. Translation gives CATSRGDNPNTIYF.

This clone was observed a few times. The chain's CDR3 is CASRLPDDKYSNQPQHF. The DNA for the CDR3 is TGTGCAAGTCGTTTACCAGACGACAAGTATAGCAATCAGCCCCAGCATTTT. The chain is built from TRBV12-2 and TRBJ1-5; the table names TRBD1, a call not compared with the DNA. TRBV12-2 is a documented pseudogene. This CDR3 is 17 amino acids long.

CDR3 in amino acids: CASSQEEDRGIFSPLNEQFF. In DNA form, the CDR3 reads TGCGCCAGCAGCCAAGAGGAGGACAGGGGTATTTTTTCCCCACTTAATGAGCAGTTCTTC. The V and J genes are TRBV4-3 and TRBJ2-1, with TRBD1 matching over 9 bases. V dropped 0 bases and J dropped 7; count of bases not matched to a gene: 19. The CDR3 runs to 20 residues. The germline V gene encodes CDR1 LGHNA and CDR2 YSLEER.

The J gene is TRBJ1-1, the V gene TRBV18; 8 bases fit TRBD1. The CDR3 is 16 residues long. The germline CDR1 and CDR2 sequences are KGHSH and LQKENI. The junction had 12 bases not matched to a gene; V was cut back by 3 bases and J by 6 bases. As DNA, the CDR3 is TGTGCCAGCTCACCTAAAAAGGGACAGGCGGTTGCTGAAGCTTTCTTT. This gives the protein CASSPKKGQAVAEAFF.

DNA of the CDR3: TGTGCCAGCAGCTTTAGTCCTAGCGGGGGGAATGAGCAGTTCTTC. It encodes CASSFSPSGGNEQFF. V gene TRBV7-9 combines with J gene TRBJ2-1, with 11 bases aligning to TRBD2. CDR3 length equals 15 residues. Trimming took 3 bases from V and 7 from J; bases not matched to a gene: 5. CDR1 SEHNR and CDR2 FQNEAQ come from the germline V gene (reference sequence).

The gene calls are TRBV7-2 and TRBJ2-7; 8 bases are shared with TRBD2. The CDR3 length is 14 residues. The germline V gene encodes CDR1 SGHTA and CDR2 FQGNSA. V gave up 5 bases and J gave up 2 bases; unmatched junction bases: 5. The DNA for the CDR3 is TGTGCCAGCAGCCTCGGACTAGCCGCCTACGAGCAGTACTTC. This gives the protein CASSLGLAAYEQYF.

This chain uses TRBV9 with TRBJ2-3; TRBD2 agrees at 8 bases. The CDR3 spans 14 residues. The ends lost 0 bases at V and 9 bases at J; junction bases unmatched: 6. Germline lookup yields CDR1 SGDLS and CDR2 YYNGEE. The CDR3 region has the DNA TGTGCCAGCAGCGTAGCGGGAGGGTTAGTCACGCAGTATTTT. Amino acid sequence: CASSVAGGLVTQYF. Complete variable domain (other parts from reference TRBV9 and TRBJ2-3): DSGVTQTPKHLITATGQRVTLRCSPRSGDLSVYWYQQSLDQGLQFLIQYYNGEERAKGNILERFSAQQFPDLHSELNLSSLELGDSALYFCASSVAGGLVTQYFGPGTRLTVL.

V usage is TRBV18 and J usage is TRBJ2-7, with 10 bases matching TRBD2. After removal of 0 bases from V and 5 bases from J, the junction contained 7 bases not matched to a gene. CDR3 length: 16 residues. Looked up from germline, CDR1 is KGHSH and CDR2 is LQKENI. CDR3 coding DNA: TGTGCCAGCTCACCACCGGTTCTAGCGGGAGTAGACGAGCAGTACTTC. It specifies CASSPPVLAGVDEQYF.